The clone carrying this T cell receptor (beta chain) was detected only a few times. Its antigen is not known. This entry comes from a study of T-cell memory formation after mild COVID-19. Study-wide findings and caveats: Contracting CD4+ clones sat mainly in CM and EM; CD8+ in EMRA.

The germline V gene has CDR1 MNHEY and CDR2 SVGAGI. The CDR3 runs 15 residues. Trimming removed 0 bases at V and 2 bases at J, with 8 bases between. One entry per CDR3 protein results from TCRdb running MiXCR on the 5' RACE reads. In the table there are approximately 260,000 distinct CDR3 sequences, about 17% of which are singletons. The genes are TRBV6-5 and TRBJ1-5, with D perhaps matching TRBD1 (5 bases). The clonotype was recovered from a man between 18 and 35 years old who had mild COVID-19 (a few samples of this study predate the infection). Cell type and time point are not known. What was sequenced was PBMCs or a T cell subset sorted from them (not recorded which). In DNA form, the CDR3 reads TGTGCCAGCAGTTACTCCGGGGGAGGCAATCAGCCCCAGCATTTT. It specifies CASSYSGGGNQPQHF.